This T cell receptor beta chain was retrieved from a study of blood T cell repertoires in COVID-19 (dated by TCRdb to 2018 to 2020). About the investigation overall: Samples covering the acute and convalescent phases of COVID-19 were provided by collaborators in the United States, Italy and Spain. Nearly every sample came with metadata listing a de-identified subject ID, COVID-19 status, age in years and sex. The dataset comprised deeply sampled blood TCRbeta repertoires from subjects exposed to, actively infected with, or recovered from COVID-19. Samples came from the ongoing ImmuneRACE study (first 160 participants) plus 1,254 subjects from 6 global collaborators. The repertoires were released in a freely available public database meant as a resource for research on the immune response to SARS-CoV-2. The prospective study material was composed of cDNA or gDNA derived from T cells, B-cell-depleted T cells, or PBMCs. HLA class I and class II types, where available, came from metadata supplied by the sample provider rather than from assay-based typing.

Enrolling through a virtual design, the prospective study's participants ranged in age from about 18 to 89 years and lived across about two dozen United States geographic areas. To assign participants to cohorts, the prospective study relied on clinical history that participants themselves reported in a screening survey and a study questionnaire. ImmuneRACE Cohort 3 recovered participants were defined by two consecutive negative NP/OP PCR tests, healthcare professional clearance, or symptom resolution. In the prospective study, mobile phlebotomists collected whole blood, serum and a nasopharyngeal or oropharyngeal swab from each participant. Additional blood draws and questionnaires over an approximately 2-month period could optionally be provided by prospective study participants. Prospective study blood samples were shipped either frozen or at room temperature before DNA extraction. The immunoSEQ Assay, a bias-controlled multiplex PCR, was used to amplify TCRbeta CDR3 regions from genomic DNA. On the study's bioinformatics: Within the assay, amplification of reference gene primers was used to estimate how many nucleated cells each sample contained. Sequence reads were collapsed and filtered to measure the absolute abundance of every unique TCRbeta CDR3 rearrangement. For each sample, productive Simpson clonality was calculated by taking the square root of Simpson's diversity index across productive rearrangements. TCRdb took over this immuneACCESS table, retaining in-frame rearrangements with V and J assigned. Such tables are incomplete; in checked studies, under half of the missing clones stem from an unresolved V gene, and the remainder is unexplained. The V and J calls and clone size come from that table; D and trimming were worked out from the DNA. The table for this sample lists over 200,000 clones; roughly 87% of them were counted only once. Under 14% of the sample is held by the ten biggest clonotypes.

Overall study results and their limits: The quantity of clinical and demographic metadata differed by source and by participant and was supplied without curation.

As to this clone: The clone's antigen remains unknown. The record has no base qualities; no much larger clone is one base away.

Here V drops 5 bases and J drops 5 bases, and the junction holds 7 bases not matched to any gene. The germline V gene encodes CDR1 SGHNT and CDR2 YYREEE (reference sequence). Its CDR3 holds 13 amino acids, cysteine through phenylalanine. CDR3 DNA only is kept here, 39 bases in frame from base 1. Sample: PBMCs or T cells enriched from blood (not recorded which). The rearranged chain carries TRBV5-4 and TRBJ2-7; 7 central nucleotides agree with TRBD1. The origin of this receptor is a man in his thirties or forties who had recovered from COVID-19. CDR3 sequence: CASRTDRVDEQYF. The nucleotides read TGTGCCAGCAGGACAGACAGGGTTGACGAGCAGTACTTC.